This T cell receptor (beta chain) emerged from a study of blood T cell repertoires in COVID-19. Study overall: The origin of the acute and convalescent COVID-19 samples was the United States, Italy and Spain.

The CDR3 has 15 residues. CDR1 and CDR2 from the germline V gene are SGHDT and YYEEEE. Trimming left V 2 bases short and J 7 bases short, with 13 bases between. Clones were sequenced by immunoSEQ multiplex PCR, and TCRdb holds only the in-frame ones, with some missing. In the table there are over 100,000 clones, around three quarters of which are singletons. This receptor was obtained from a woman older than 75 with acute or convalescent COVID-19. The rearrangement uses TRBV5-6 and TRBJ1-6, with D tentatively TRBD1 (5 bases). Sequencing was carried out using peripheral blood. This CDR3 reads CASSLGASLNSPLHF. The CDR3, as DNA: TGTGCCAGCAGCTTAGGGGCCTCCCTGAATTCACCCCTCCACTTT.